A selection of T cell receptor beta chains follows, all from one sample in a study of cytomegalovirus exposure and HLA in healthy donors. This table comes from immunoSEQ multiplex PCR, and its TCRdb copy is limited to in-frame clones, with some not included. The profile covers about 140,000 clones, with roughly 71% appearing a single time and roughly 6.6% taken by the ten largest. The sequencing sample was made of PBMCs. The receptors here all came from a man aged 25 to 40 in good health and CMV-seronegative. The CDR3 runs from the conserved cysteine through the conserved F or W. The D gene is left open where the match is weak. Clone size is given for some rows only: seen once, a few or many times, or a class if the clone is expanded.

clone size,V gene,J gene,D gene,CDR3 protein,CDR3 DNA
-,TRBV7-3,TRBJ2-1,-,CASSGGLYSYNEQFF,TGTGCCAGCAGCGGGGGACTGTACTCCTACAATGAGCAGTTCTTC
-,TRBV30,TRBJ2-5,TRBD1,CAWSGGTGTTQYF,TGTGCCTGGAGTGGCGGGACAGGGACGACCCAGTACTTC
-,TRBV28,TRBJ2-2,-,CASIPGLPTGELFF,TGTGCCAGCATCCCTGGACTTCCCACCGGGGAGCTGTTTTTT
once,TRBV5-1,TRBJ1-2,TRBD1,CASSPGNQGQTHTF,TGCGCCAGCAGTCCCGGTAACCAGGGACAGACACACACCTTC
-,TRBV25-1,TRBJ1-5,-,CASSDTRGGPNQPQHF,TGTGCCAGCAGTGATACTAGGGGGGGTCCCAATCAGCCCCAGCATTTT
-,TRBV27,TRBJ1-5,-,CASSLPGLAGNQPQHF,TGTGCCAGCAGTTTACCAGGGTTAGCCGGTAATCAGCCCCAGCATTTT
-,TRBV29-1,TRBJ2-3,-,CSAEGYTDTQYF,TGCAGCGCCGAGGGCTACACAGATACGCAGTATTTT
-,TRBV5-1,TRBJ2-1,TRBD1,CASSIRDRGLDEQFF,TGCGCCAGCAGCATTCGGGACAGGGGGCTCGATGAGCAGTTCTTC
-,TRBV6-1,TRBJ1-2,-,CASSTRGVGGYGYTF,TGTGCCAGCAGTACTCGGGGGGTGGGTGGCTATGGCTACACCTTC
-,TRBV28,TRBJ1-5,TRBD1,CATKGAGNQPQHF,TGTGCCACCAAGGGGGCGGGCAATCAGCCCCAGCATTTT
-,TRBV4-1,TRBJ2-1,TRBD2,CASSLAGGSEQFF,TGCGCCAGCAGCCTCGCGGGGGGAAGTGAGCAGTTCTTC
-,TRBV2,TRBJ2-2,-,CASSDRAGELFF,TGTGCCAGCAGTGACAGGGCCGGGGAGCTGTTTTTT
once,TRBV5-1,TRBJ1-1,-,CASQVQGRGTTEAFF,TGCGCCAGCCAGGTCCAGGGAAGGGGGACCACTGAAGCTTTCTTT
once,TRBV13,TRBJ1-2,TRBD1,CASSPGQGRYGYTF,TGTGCCAGCAGCCCTGGACAGGGGCGATATGGCTACACCTTC
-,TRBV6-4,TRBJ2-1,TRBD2,CASSPSGMAGAGHEQFF,TGTGCCAGCAGTCCCTCTGGGATGGCGGGAGCTGGGCATGAGCAGTTCTTC
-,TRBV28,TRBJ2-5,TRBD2,CASRTRFREASQRTQYF,TGTGCCAGCAGAACTAGGTTCCGGGAGGCTTCTCAGAGAACCCAGTACTTC
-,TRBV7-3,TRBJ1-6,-,CASSPTSSYNSPLHF,TGTGCCAGCAGCCCCACGAGCTCCTATAATTCACCCCTCCACTTT
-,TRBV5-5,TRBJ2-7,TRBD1,CASSLQGTNRQYF,TGTGCCAGCAGCTTACAGGGGACCAATCGGCAGTACTTC
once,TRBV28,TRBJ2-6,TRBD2,CASSYTSATAGANVLTF,TGTGCCAGCAGCTACACTAGCGCCACGGCTGGGGCCAACGTCCTGACTTTC
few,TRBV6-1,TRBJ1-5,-,CASRGGQGGQPQHF,TGTGCCAGCAGGGGGGGGCAGGGAGGTCAGCCCCAGCATTTT
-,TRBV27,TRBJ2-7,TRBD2,CASSLLQAGGAYEQYF,TGTGCCAGCAGTTTATTACAAGCGGGAGGGGCCTACGAGCAGTACTTC
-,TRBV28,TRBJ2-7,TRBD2,CASSQWTSGSDEQYF,TGTGCCAGCAGTCAATGGACTAGCGGGAGTGACGAGCAGTACTTC
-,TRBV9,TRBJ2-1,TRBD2,CASSPSSGRRGDEQFF,TGTGCCAGCAGCCCGTCTAGCGGGAGGAGAGGCGATGAGCAGTTCTTC
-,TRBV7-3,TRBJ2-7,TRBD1,CAGRVGTGPLIAEQYF,TGTGCCGGGAGAGTAGGGACAGGGCCCCTAATTGCCGAGCAGTACTTC
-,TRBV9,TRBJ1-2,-,CASSVDPTGNYGYTF,TGTGCCAGCAGCGTAGACCCCACAGGAAACTATGGCTACACCTTC
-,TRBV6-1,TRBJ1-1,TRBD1,CASSFGTGGTEAFF,TGTGCCAGCAGTTTCGGGACAGGTGGTACTGAAGCTTTCTTT
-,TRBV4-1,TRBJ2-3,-,CASSQLGRPGDTDTQYF,TGCGCCAGCAGCCAATTAGGTAGACCAGGGGATACTGATACGCAGTATTTT
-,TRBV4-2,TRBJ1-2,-,CASSSSEGYGYTF,TGTGCCAGCAGTAGCTCCGAGGGTTATGGCTACACCTTC
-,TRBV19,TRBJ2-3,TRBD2,CASSALAGGHDTQYF,TGTGCCAGTAGTGCCCTAGCGGGGGGTCACGATACGCAGTATTTT
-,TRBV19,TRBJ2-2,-,CASSIGGEAGELFF,TGTGCCAGTAGTATTGGAGGGGAGGCCGGGGAGCTGTTTTTT
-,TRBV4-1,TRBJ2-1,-,CASSLDRYNEQFF,TGCGCCAGCAGCCTAGACAGATACAATGAGCAGTTCTTC
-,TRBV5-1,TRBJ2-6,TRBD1,CASSSWTGASSGANVLTF,TGCGCCAGCAGCTCGTGGACAGGGGCAAGCTCTGGGGCCAACGTCCTGACTTTC
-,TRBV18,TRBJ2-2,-,CASSSPALRDMIF,TGTGCCAGCTCATCCCCGGCGCTACGGGACATGATTTTT
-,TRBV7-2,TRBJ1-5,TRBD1,CASSRGQGASNQPQHF,TGTGCCAGCAGCCGGGGACAGGGGGCTAGCAATCAGCCCCAGCATTTT
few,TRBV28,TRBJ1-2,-,CASIGGSGYGYTF,TGTGCCAGCATCGGGGGTTCAGGCTATGGCTACACCTTC
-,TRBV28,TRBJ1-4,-,CASSSRGKDEKLFF,TGTGCCAGCAGTTCACGGGGGAAAGATGAAAAACTGTTTTTT
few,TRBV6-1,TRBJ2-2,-,CASSSLGLSTGELFF,TGTGCCAGCAGTTCGCTGGGGCTCTCCACCGGGGAGCTGTTTTTT
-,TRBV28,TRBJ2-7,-,CASTKRGRAHEQYF,TGTGCCAGCACCAAGAGAGGCAGGGCCCACGAGCAGTACTTC
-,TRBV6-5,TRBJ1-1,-,CASSQRAGATTEAFF,TGTGCCAGCAGTCAAAGGGCAGGGGCGACCACTGAAGCTTTCTTT
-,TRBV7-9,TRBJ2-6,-,CASSLGGSGANVLTF,TGTGCCAGCAGCCTCGGCGGCTCTGGGGCCAACGTCCTGACTTTC
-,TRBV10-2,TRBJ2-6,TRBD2,CASSHNGRSPSSGANGLTF,TGCGCCAGCAGTCATAACGGGAGGTCCCCCTCGAGTGGGGCCAACGGCCTGACTTTC
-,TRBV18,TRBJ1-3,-,CASSPGPLTSGNTIYF,TGTGCCAGCTCACCTGGGCCTTTAACCTCTGGAAACACCATATATTTT